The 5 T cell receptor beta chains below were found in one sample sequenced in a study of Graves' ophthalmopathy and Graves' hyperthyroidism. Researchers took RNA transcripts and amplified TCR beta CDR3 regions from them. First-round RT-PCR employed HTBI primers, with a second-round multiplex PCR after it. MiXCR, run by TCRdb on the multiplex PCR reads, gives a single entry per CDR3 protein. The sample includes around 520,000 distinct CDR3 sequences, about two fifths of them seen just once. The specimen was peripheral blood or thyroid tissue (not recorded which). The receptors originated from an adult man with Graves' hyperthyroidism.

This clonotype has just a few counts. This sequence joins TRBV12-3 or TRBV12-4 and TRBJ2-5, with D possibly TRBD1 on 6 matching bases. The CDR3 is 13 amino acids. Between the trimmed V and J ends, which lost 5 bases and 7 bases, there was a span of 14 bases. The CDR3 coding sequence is TGTGCCAGCAGTCTCCGGGACACGGGGACCCAGTACTTC. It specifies CASSLRDTGTQYF.

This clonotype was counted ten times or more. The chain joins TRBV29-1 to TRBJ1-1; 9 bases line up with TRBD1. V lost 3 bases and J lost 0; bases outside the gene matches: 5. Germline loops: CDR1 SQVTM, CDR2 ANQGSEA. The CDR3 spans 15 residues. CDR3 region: CSVEGQGKVNTEAFF. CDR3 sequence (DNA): TGCAGCGTTGAGGGACAGGGAAAAGTGAACACTGAAGCTTTCTTT.

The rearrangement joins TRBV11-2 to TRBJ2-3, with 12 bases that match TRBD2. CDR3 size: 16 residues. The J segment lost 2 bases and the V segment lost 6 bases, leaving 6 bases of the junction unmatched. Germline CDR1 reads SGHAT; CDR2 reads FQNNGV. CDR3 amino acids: CASRSPSGGVTDTQYF. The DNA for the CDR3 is TGTGCCAGCAGGTCCCCTAGCGGGGGGGTCACAGATACGCAGTATTTT.

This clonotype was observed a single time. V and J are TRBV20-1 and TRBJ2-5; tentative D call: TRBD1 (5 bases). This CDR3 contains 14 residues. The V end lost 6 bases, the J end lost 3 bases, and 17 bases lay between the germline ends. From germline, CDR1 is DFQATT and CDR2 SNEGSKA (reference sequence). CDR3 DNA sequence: TGCAGTGCCAGCTCACCAGACAGCAAAGAGACCCAGTACTTC. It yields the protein CSASSPDSKETQYF.

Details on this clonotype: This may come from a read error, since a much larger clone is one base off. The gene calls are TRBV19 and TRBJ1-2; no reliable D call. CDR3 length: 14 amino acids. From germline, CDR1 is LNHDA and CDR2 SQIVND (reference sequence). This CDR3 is CAGSPGVGSYGYTF. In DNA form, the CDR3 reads TGTGCCGGTAGCCCCGGGGTGGGTAGCTATGGCTACACCTTC.